The rows below give T cell receptor beta chains drawn from one sample of a study of shared clonotypes between healthy human individuals. Method: immunoSEQ multiplex PCR; TCRdb's copy keeps in-frame clones and lacks some. The sample has about 2.3 million clones, about nine tenths seen once; the top ten hold approximately 0.4%. Source material: naive CD4+ T cells from PBMCs. The source of these receptors is a man younger than 35 in good health. Some clones in this sample may be carry-over from other donors' samples. Both conserved end residues are part of each CDR3. Fields, in order: clone size, V gene, J gene, D gene, CDR3 protein, CDR3 DNA. D genes are given only for firm matches. Part of the rows lack a size; the others show once, few, many or a class for expanded clones.

-,TRBV5-6,TRBJ2-2,-,CASSPGPWTTGELFF,TGTGCCAGCAGCCCAGGACCGTGGACCACCGGGGAGCTGTTTTTT
-,TRBV28,TRBJ2-7,-,CASSSTPQGYEQYF,TGTGCCAGCAGTTCGACCCCACAGGGATACGAGCAGTACTTC
once,TRBV5-4,TRBJ2-5,-,CASSRGQKETQYF,TGTGCCAGCAGCCGAGGGCAGAAAGAGACCCAGTACTTC
-,TRBV28,TRBJ2-1,-,CASSSVRVEQFF,TGTGCCAGCAGTTCTGTTCGCGTAGAGCAGTTCTTC
-,TRBV7-2,TRBJ2-3,-,CASTLPGTRTDTQYF,TGTGCCAGCACCTTACCCGGGACTCGGACAGATACGCAGTATTTT
once,TRBV5-1,TRBJ2-1,TRBD2,CASSPGTSVNNEQFF,TGCGCCAGCAGCCCCGGGACTAGCGTGAACAATGAGCAGTTCTTC
-,TRBV2,TRBJ2-7,-,CASGLADGSSYEQYF,TGTGCCAGCGGGTTGGCAGACGGGAGCTCCTACGAGCAGTACTTC
-,TRBV30,TRBJ2-5,-,CAWSVLKTQYF,TGTGCCTGGAGTGTTTTAAAGACCCAGTACTTC
once,TRBV6-5,TRBJ1-2,-,CASSYPGSSGDYGYTF,TGTGCCAGCAGTTACCCTGGTTCCTCTGGAGACTATGGCTACACCTTC
few,TRBV2,TRBJ1-1,-,CASSEGEATWAFF,TGTGCCAGCAGTGAAGGGGAGGCCACCTGGGCTTTCTTT
-,TRBV5-6,TRBJ2-4,-,CASSTGTVKNIQYF,TGTGCCAGCAGTACCGGGACGGTCAAAAACATTCAGTACTTC
-,TRBV5-4,TRBJ2-3,-,CATLAGSGRTDTQYF,TGTGCCACCCTGGCGGGCTCGGGACGCACAGATACGCAGTATTTT
-,TRBV5-4,TRBJ2-3,TRBD2,CASSRDYNTDTQYF,TGTGCCAGCAGCCGGGACTATAACACAGATACGCAGTATTTT
-,TRBV19,TRBJ1-2,-,CASSMGLSYGYTF,TGTGCCAGTAGTATGGGGCTGAGCTATGGCTACACCTTC
-,TRBV28,TRBJ2-5,TRBD1,CASVEGGAETQYF,TGTGCCAGCGTGGAAGGGGGCGCGGAGACCCAGTACTTC
-,TRBV18,TRBJ1-2,-,CASSAGINNRRTF,TGTGCCAGCTCAGCCGGCATTAATAATCGACGCACCTTC
-,TRBV5-1,TRBJ2-2,-,CASSRLLGGAGIGELFF,TGCGCCAGCAGCCGCCTACTAGGGGGCGCGGGGATCGGGGAGCTGTTTTTT
-,TRBV7-2,TRBJ2-3,TRBD1,CASSPQGVGADTQYF,TGTGCCAGCAGCCCACAGGGGGTAGGGGCAGATACGCAGTATTTT
once,TRBV30,TRBJ1-6,TRBD1,CAWSVGSGTVNSPLHF,TGTGCCTGGAGTGTAGGTTCGGGGACAGTGAATTCACCCCTCCACTTT
-,TRBV28,TRBJ1-5,-,CASTTTGGNQPQHF,TGTGCCAGCACTACTACGGGGGGGAATCAGCCCCAGCATTTT
-,TRBV19,TRBJ1-4,-,CASSMGATNEKLFF,TGTGCCAGTAGTATGGGTGCAACTAATGAAAAACTGTTTTTT
-,TRBV28,TRBJ2-7,-,CASSFQRYEQYF,TGTGCCAGCAGTTTCCAGCGGTACGAGCAGTACTTC
-,TRBV6-6,TRBJ2-5,-,CASSSRRETQYF,TGTGCCAGCAGTTCCAGGAGGGAGACCCAGTACTTC
-,TRBV5-3,TRBJ2-1,-,CARSRRTDRARQFF,TGTGCCAGAAGCCGACGAACCGACCGGGCTAGACAGTTCTTC
-,TRBV25-1,TRBJ1-1,-,CASSAYSAANTEAFF,TGTGCCAGCAGTGCTTATTCGGCGGCGAACACTGAAGCTTTCTTT
-,TRBV9,TRBJ1-5,TRBD1,CASSVGTDNQPQHF,TGTGCCAGCAGCGTCGGGACAGACAATCAGCCCCAGCATTTT
-,TRBV19,TRBJ2-7,TRBD1,CASSFTSGGGGLYEQYF,TGTGCCAGTAGCTTCACCTCAGGGGGCGGTGGGCTCTACGAGCAGTACTTC
-,TRBV4-2,TRBJ2-2,-,CASSRLTVNSGTGELFF,TGTGCCAGCAGCCGACTGACAGTCAACTCCGGCACCGGGGAGCTGTTTTTT
-,TRBV6-1,TRBJ2-3,-,CASSQQGGGGDTQYF,TGTGCCAGCAGTCAACAGGGAGGAGGCGGAGATACGCAGTATTTT
-,TRBV10-3,TRBJ1-4,TRBD1,CAISEGQGYEKLFF,TGTGCCATCAGTGAGGGACAGGGATATGAAAAACTGTTTTTT
few,TRBV29-1,TRBJ1-1,-,CSVQASGVGTEAFF,TGCAGCGTCCAAGCCTCAGGGGTAGGCACTGAAGCTTTCTTT
once,TRBV9,TRBJ2-4,TRBD2,CASSVGLAGNIQYF,TGTGCCAGCAGCGTAGGCCTAGCGGGAAACATTCAGTACTTC
-,TRBV18,TRBJ2-1,-,CASSPIEGGEQFF,TGTGCCAGCTCACCAATAGAGGGGGGTGAGCAGTTCTTC
-,TRBV19,TRBJ1-2,TRBD1,CASSIVEQGNYGYTF,TGTGCCAGTAGTATAGTAGAACAGGGGAACTATGGCTACACCTTC
once,TRBV30,TRBJ2-2,-,CAWSPPRATGELFF,TGTGCCTGGAGCCCCCCCCGGGCCACCGGGGAGCTGTTTTTT
-,TRBV6-5,TRBJ2-2,-,CASRSTGELFF,TGTGCCAGCAGAAGTACCGGGGAGCTGTTTTTT
-,TRBV19,TRBJ1-1,-,CASSSLARNPSRGFF,TGTGCCAGTAGTTCCCTCGCGCGAAACCCCTCCCGTGGTTTCTTT
-,TRBV10-3,TRBJ1-5,-,CAISDGNPYSNQPQHF,TGTGCCATCTCTGACGGAAACCCATATAGCAATCAGCCCCAGCATTTT
few,TRBV10-3,TRBJ1-5,-,CAITRDHNQPQHF,TGTGCCATCACTAGGGACCATAATCAGCCCCAGCATTTT
-,TRBV19,TRBJ2-1,TRBD1,CASSWTGTASYNEQFF,TGTGCCAGTAGCTGGACCGGGACAGCATCCTACAATGAGCAGTTCTTC
few,TRBV20-1,TRBJ1-1,-,CSATDRDEAFF,TGCAGTGCTACGGACAGAGATGAAGCTTTCTTT
-,TRBV6-1,TRBJ2-6,-,CASRLPGANVLTF,TGTGCCAGCAGGCTACCTGGGGCCAACGTCCTGACTTTC
-,TRBV9,TRBJ1-5,-,CASSPGQSNQPQHF,TGTGCCAGCAGCCCCGGACAGAGCAATCAGCCCCAGCATTTT
-,TRBV15,TRBJ2-7,-,CATSRDDSSYEQYF,TGTGCCACCAGCAGAGATGACAGCTCCTACGAGCAGTACTTC
-,TRBV7-8,TRBJ1-2,TRBD1,CASSLTGTGLNYGYTF,TGTGCCAGCAGCTTGACCGGGACAGGGCTTAACTATGGCTACACCTTC
once,TRBV29-1,TRBJ2-2,-,CSVPGLSNTGELFF,TGCAGCGTCCCAGGGCTTTCGAACACCGGGGAGCTGTTTTTT
-,TRBV18,TRBJ2-6,-,CASSPDPQANVLTF,TGTGCCAGCTCACCGGACCCACAGGCCAACGTCCTGACTTTC
-,TRBV30,TRBJ1-1,-,CARGARNTEAFF,TGTGCCCGGGGGGCACGGAACACTGAAGCTTTCTTT